A selection of T cell receptor beta chains follows, all from one sample in a study of CD8+ T cells in alopecia areata. Assay used: immunoSEQ multiplex PCR; TCRdb lists only in-frame clones, some missing. The sample consists of 110,000 or so clones, roughly two fifths of them appearing once. The sample taken for sequencing was CD4+ T cells sorted from blood. The receptors come from a human donor with alopecia areata. Both conserved end residues are part of each CDR3. D genes are given only for firm matches. The listing skips clone size in some rows; elsewhere it reads once, few, many or a size class.

d_call j_call clone_size v_call cdr3_aa cdr3_nt
- TRBJ1-2 few TRBV29-1 CSVVETPVNYGYTF TGCAGCGTTGTGGAGACACCAGTTAACTATGGCTACACCTTC
TRBD1 TRBJ1-5 - TRBV2 CARSVGQGNQPQHF TGTGCCCGCAGCGTGGGACAGGGCAATCAGCCCCAGCATTTT
- TRBJ2-7 few TRBV28 CASSSRGVGEQYF TGTGCCAGCAGCTCAAGGGGAGTCGGCGAGCAGTACTTC
- TRBJ1-2 few TRBV18 CASSPQGNGYTF TGTGCCAGCTCACCACAGGGGAATGGCTACACCTTC
TRBD2 TRBJ2-1 - TRBV7-9 CASSLFAGGNEQFF TGTGCCAGCAGCTTATTTGCGGGAGGTAATGAGCAGTTCTTC
- TRBJ2-4 few TRBV5-1 CASSSTVLAKNIQYF TGCGCCAGCAGCTCGACAGTCCTAGCCAAAAACATTCAGTACTTC
- TRBJ2-5 few TRBV29-1 CSVSRGGTQYF TGCAGCGTTTCTAGGGGTGGGACCCAGTACTTC
TRBD1 TRBJ2-7 few TRBV28 CASSLLTGERDEQYF TGTGCCAGCAGTTTATTGACAGGGGAGAGGGACGAGCAGTACTTC
- TRBJ2-1 - TRBV30 CAWSVFGAQASYNEQFF TGTGCCTGGAGTGTTTTTGGGGCGCAGGCCTCCTACAATGAGCAGTTCTTC
TRBD1 TRBJ2-1 - TRBV30 CARDSYNEQFF TGTGCCAGGGACAGTTACAATGAGCAGTTCTTC
- TRBJ1-3 - TRBV4-3 CASSSDLSGNTIYF TGCGCCAGCAGCTCGGACCTCTCTGGAAACACCATATATTTT
TRBD2 TRBJ2-4 - TRBV5-4 CASSSIAGGRNIQYF TGTGCCAGCAGCTCTATAGCGGGGGGGCGGAACATTCAGTACTTC
- TRBJ2-1 few TRBV4-1 CASSQYSRNEQFF TGCGCCAGCAGCCAATACTCGAGGAATGAGCAGTTCTTC
TRBD2 TRBJ2-5 - TRBV29-1 CSVRRREGLETQYF TGCAGCGTTAGGAGGCGGGAGGGCCTAGAGACCCAGTACTTC
- TRBJ2-1 few TRBV10-3 CAISPRSSYNEQFF TGTGCCATCAGCCCGAGGAGTTCCTACAATGAGCAGTTCTTC
TRBD1 TRBJ2-7 few TRBV7-9 CASSLGPRGGNEQYF TGTGCCAGCAGCTTAGGACCGAGAGGGGGCAACGAGCAGTACTTC
- TRBJ2-7 once TRBV29-1 CSVKPQGNGEQYF TGCAGCGTTAAACCCCAGGGGAATGGCGAGCAGTACTTC
- TRBJ1-2 - TRBV29-1 CSVERSDGYTF TGCAGCGTTGAAAGGTCAGATGGCTACACCTTC
- TRBJ2-1 - TRBV14 CASSQGAETYNEQFF TGTGCCAGCAGCCAAGGAGCGGAGACCTACAATGAGCAGTTCTTC
- TRBJ2-4 - TRBV27 CASKSGVGTRTDGGIQYF TGTGCCAGCAAGTCCGGTGTGGGGACAAGGACAGACGGGGGCATTCAGTACTTC
- TRBJ1-1 few TRBV18 CASSPTARQMAFF TGTGCCAGCTCACCAACCGCACGGCAAATGGCTTTCTTT
- TRBJ2-5 - TRBV28 CASSQTGPGETQYF TGTGCCAGCAGCCAAACGGGCCCCGGAGAGACCCAGTACTTC
- TRBJ1-5 - TRBV30 CAWRLRGRGNQPQHF TGTGCCTGGAGGCTGCGGGGAAGGGGCAATCAGCCCCAGCATTTT
- TRBJ2-6 few TRBV30 CAWGISLGANVLTF TGTGCCTGGGGCATAAGTCTCGGGGCCAACGTCCTGACTTTC
- TRBJ2-2 - TRBV7-9 CASSSPTGPTGELFF TGTGCCAGCAGCTCCCCGACAGGTCCCACCGGGGAGCTGTTTTTT
TRBD2 TRBJ2-3 - TRBV4-3 CASSPRYAAGGSTSTDTQYF TGCGCCAGCAGCCCAAGATACGCAGCGGGAGGGTCCACCTCCACAGATACGCAGTATTTT
TRBD2 TRBJ2-5 - TRBV4-1 CASSQDEIAGGRVETQYF TGCGCCAGCAGCCAAGATGAGATAGCGGGGGGCCGGGTGGAGACCCAGTACTTC
- TRBJ2-5 - TRBV28 CASSSPAGSMETQYF TGTGCCAGCAGCTCCCCGGCAGGGAGTATGGAGACCCAGTACTTC
- TRBJ1-5 few TRBV2 CASSSPVGQPQHF TGTGCCAGCAGTTCCCCAGTGGGTCAGCCCCAGCATTTT
TRBD2 TRBJ2-1 - TRBV29-1 CSVVWGGRWGEQFF TGCAGCGTTGTATGGGGAGGGCGATGGGGTGAGCAGTTCTTC
- TRBJ2-5 - TRBV28 CASSRRAREETQYF TGTGCCAGCAGTCGCCGCGCCCGGGAGGAGACCCAGTACTTC
- TRBJ1-2 - TRBV29-1 CSVGTLLIPGYTF TGCAGCGTCGGGACCCTCCTCATTCCTGGCTACACCTTC
- TRBJ2-7 - TRBV30 CAWSRGGLRYEQYF TGTGCCTGGAGCAGGGGGGGCCTAAGGTACGAGCAGTACTTC
- TRBJ2-5 few TRBV20-1 CSARDSKTQYF TGCAGTGCTAGAGATAGTAAGACCCAGTACTTC
- TRBJ2-5 - TRBV7-7 CASSLGLLETQYF TGTGCCAGCAGCTTAGGTCTTTTGGAGACCCAGTACTTC
- TRBJ1-1 - TRBV29-1 CSVTAVQGLLTEAFF TGCAGCGTTACGGCGGTACAGGGTTTATTGACTGAAGCTTTCTTT
TRBD2 TRBJ2-1 - TRBV7-2 CASRSSGRATNEQFF TGTGCCAGCAGATCCAGCGGGAGGGCCACGAATGAGCAGTTCTTC
- TRBJ2-7 - TRBV7-2 CASSIRFQDRRPYEQYF TGTGCCAGCAGCATTAGATTTCAAGACAGGCGGCCCTACGAGCAGTACTTC
- TRBJ1-6 few TRBV10-3 CAIRAREGSPLHF TGTGCCATCAGGGCCAGGGAAGGTTCACCCCTCCACTTT
TRBD1 TRBJ1-2 few TRBV30 CAWTPGQVEVTF TGTGCCTGGACTCCTGGACAGGTAGAGGTCACCTTC
- TRBJ2-4 - TRBV2 CASSVRAEGLGANIQYF TGTGCCAGCAGTGTACGAGCTGAAGGGCTGGGAGCAAACATTCAGTACTTC
- TRBJ2-5 - TRBV5-1 CASSFTPVGETQYF TGCGCCAGCAGCTTCACGCCAGTAGGGGAGACCCAGTACTTC
TRBD1 TRBJ1-2 - TRBV27 CASSYTLGQGLRGYTF TGTGCCAGCAGTTATACCCTCGGACAGGGCCTTCGGGGCTACACCTTC
- TRBJ1-4 - TRBV30 CAWSVQGWEKLFF TGTGCCTGGAGTGTACAGGGTTGGGAAAAACTGTTTTTT
- TRBJ1-1 - TRBV19 CASQYGINTEAFF TGTGCCAGTCAGTACGGGATCAACACTGAAGCTTTCTTT
TRBD1 TRBJ2-5 once TRBV7-9 CASSPTRTGGETQYF TGTGCCAGCAGCCCAACTCGGACAGGGGGTGAGACCCAGTACTTC
- TRBJ2-2 few TRBV29-1 CSVGTRNTGELFF TGCAGCGTTGGCACCAGGAACACCGGGGAGCTGTTTTTT
- TRBJ2-5 - TRBV6-5 CASLNLLGQETQYF TGTGCCAGCCTCAACCTACTGGGGCAAGAGACCCAGTACTTC
TRBD1 TRBJ2-7 - TRBV4-1 CASRRISGQGLAYEQYF TGCGCCAGCAGACGCATCTCGGGACAGGGGCTAGCCTACGAGCAGTACTTC
TRBD1 TRBJ2-7 few TRBV7-9 CASSSISGTGGHHEQYF TGTGCCAGCAGCTCAATCTCCGGGACAGGGGGCCACCACGAGCAGTACTTC
TRBD2 TRBJ2-1 few TRBV28 CASRLTGTISLQFF TGTGCCAGCAGACTTACGGGGACTATCAGTCTCCAGTTCTTC
TRBD2 TRBJ2-3 - TRBV29-1 CSVASGISDTQYF TGCAGCGTCGCTAGCGGGATTTCAGATACGCAGTATTTT
TRBD1 TRBJ2-4 - TRBV14 CASSRIGTGGNIQYF TGTGCCAGCAGCCGTATAGGGACAGGAGGAAACATTCAGTACTTC